The 28 T cell receptor beta chains reported below all come from one sample, sequenced in a study of cytomegalovirus exposure and HLA in healthy donors. The PCR contained 60 Vbeta and 13 Jbeta primers. Profiling relied on immunoSEQ multiplex PCR, and the TCRdb table lists in-frame clones only, not all of them. The profile shows 150,000 to 200,000 clones, around 75% of them singletons. Sequencing was carried out using PBMCs. The receptors originated from a woman aged 50 to 60 in good health and CMV-seronegative.

The chain is built from TRBV5-6 and TRBJ1-2; TRBD1 agrees at 7 bases. In germline, CDR1 is SGHDT, CDR2 YYEEEE. This CDR3 is 15 amino acids long. J was trimmed by 1 base and V by 4 bases; bases with no gene match: 7. The CDR3: CASSLRQGGNYGYTF. Written as DNA, the CDR3 is TGTGCCAGCAGCCTCCGACAGGGTGGTAACTATGGCTACACCTTC. The variable domain in full, completed from reference TRBV5-6 and TRBJ1-2, reads DAGVTQSPTHLIKTRGQQVTLRCSPKSGHDTVSWYQQALGQGPQFIFQYYEEEERQRGNFPDRFSGHQFPNYSSELNVNALLLGDSALYLCASSLRQGGNYGYTFGSGTRLTVV.

The chain has TRBV19 and TRBJ1-1; the D gene is possibly TRBD1 (6 bases). V was cut by 5 bases and J by 3 bases, with 19 bases left in between. Per germline, CDR1 LNHDA and CDR2 SQIVND (reference sequence). The CDR3 loop spans 16 amino acids. CDR3 in amino acids: CASSPLQQGRDTEAFF. For the CDR3, the DNA is TGTGCCAGTAGTCCCCTCCAGCAGGGGAGGGACACTGAAGCTTTCTTT.

With respect to this clone: At one end the junction does not follow the germline gene, possibly because of a read error. This rearrangement joins TRBV7-9 to TRBJ1-4; 8 bases map to TRBD1. The CDR3 is 14 residues long. Germline CDR1 is SEHNR and CDR2 is FQNEAQ (reference sequence). The CDR3 reads CSSSLRQGIEKLFF. In DNA form, the CDR3 reads TGTTCCAGCAGCTTGCGACAGGGGATCGAAAAACTGTTTTTT. The full variable domain, completed using reference TRBV7-9 and TRBJ1-4, is DTGVSQNPRHKITKRGQNVTFRCDPISEHNRLYWYRQTLGQGPEFLTYFQNEAQLEKSRLLSDRFSAERPKGSFSTLEIQRTEQGDSAMYLCSSSLRQGIEKLFFGSGTQLSVL.

The chain carries TRBV14 and TRBJ1-1, with a possible D match to TRBD1 (6 bases). The CDR3 loop spans 15 amino acids. Germline CDR1 is SGHDN and CDR2 is FVKESK. V was cut by 1 base and J by 11 bases, with 20 bases left in between. CDR3 sequence: CASSQGISGAPRAFF. In DNA, the CDR3 is TGTGCCAGCAGCCAAGGGATTTCAGGGGCACCTCGGGCTTTCTTT.

The chain carries TRBV19 and TRBJ2-3, with 10 bases identical to TRBD2. V gave up 5 bases and J gave up 7 bases; unmatched junction bases: 6. Germline V gene lookup returns CDR1 LNHDA and CDR2 SQIVND (reference sequence). The CDR3 is 14 residues long. The CDR3 DNA reads as TGTGCCAGTAGTCCACTAGCGGGGACCAATACGCAGTATTTT. Translation: CASSPLAGTNTQYF.

This clone was seen only a few times. The rearrangement links TRBV6-1 to TRBJ1-3, with D tentatively TRBD1 (5 bases). Germline CDR1 MNHNS, CDR2 SASEGT. The CDR3 spans 16 residues. The V end was cut by 2 bases, the J end by 0 bases, with 11 bases between. CDR3 in amino acids: CASSEYMGGSGNTIYF. Written as DNA, the CDR3 is TGTGCCAGCAGTGAATATATGGGGGGCTCTGGAAACACCATATATTTT.

The chain combines TRBV19 with TRBJ1-4; D gene uncertain. Germline CDR1 and CDR2: LNHDA and SQIVND (reference sequence). V dropped 1 base and J dropped 2 bases, with 11 bases sitting between them. CDR3 size: 16 residues. DNA of the CDR3: TGTGCCAGTAGTATAGCGGAGGTCCCTACTAATGAAAAACTGTTTTTT. Residues: CASSIAEVPTNEKLFF.

The rearrangement joins TRBV11-3 to TRBJ2-5; 7 bases map to TRBD1. CDR1 and CDR2 from the germline V gene are SGHNT and YENEEA. The ends lost 5 bases at V and 4 bases at J; junction bases unmatched: 7. The CDR3 loop spans 14 amino acids. CDR3 nucleotides: TGTGCCAGCAGCCCGGGACAGCGTGGAGAGACCCAGTACTTC. As protein: CASSPGQRGETQYF.

The chain couples TRBV6-1 to TRBJ2-1; 10 positions agree with TRBD1. The CDR3 has 13 residues. The trim removed 7 bases at V and 10 bases at J, leaving 7 bases unmatched. Germline V CDR1 and CDR2: MNHNS, SASEGT. The CDR3 nucleotides read TGTGCCAGCAAAGGGACAGGGGTTAGGGAGCAGTTCTTC. Its protein is CASKGTGVREQFF.

This clone came up a few times. This sequence joins TRBV4-1 and TRBJ1-2; D is unclear. The CDR3 covers 14 residues. From germline, CDR1 is MGHRA and CDR2 YSYEKL. V lost 0 bases and J 2 bases, leaving 7 bases between the germline ends. CDR3 in DNA: TGCGCCAGCAGCCAAGACGACGGGAACTATGGCTACACCTTC. This translates into CASSQDDGNYGYTF.

The count of this clone is one. At one end, the junction sequence differs from germline, possibly due to a read error. The chain recombines TRBV15 with TRBJ2-1, with 7 bases that match TRBD1. From germline, CDR1 is LNHNV and CDR2 YYDKDF (reference sequence). This CDR3 region has 17 residues. CDR3: CATSREPTGPSHNEQFF. CDR3 nucleotide sequence: TGTGCCACCAGCAGAGAACCGACAGGGCCCTCCCACAATGAGCAGTTCTTC.

The chain links TRBV6-5 to TRBJ1-3, with D perhaps TRBD1 (5 bases). Per germline, CDR1 MNHEY and CDR2 SVGAGI. The CDR3 contains 15 residues. V lost 6 bases and J 3 bases, leaving 15 bases between the germline ends. In nucleotides, the CDR3 is TGTGCCAGCAGGGCCGGGGGGGGAGGTGGAAACACCATATATTTT. Translating gives CASRAGGGGGNTIYF.

The chain couples TRBV9 to TRBJ2-5, with 7 bases identical to TRBD2. Germline V CDR1 and CDR2: SGDLS, YYNGEE. The CDR3 is 16 residues long. The junction had 9 bases not matched to a gene; V was cut back by 0 bases and J by 4 bases. CDR3 nucleotide sequence: TGTGCCAGCAGCGTAGGGGAGGGCGGTGGGCCAGAGACCCAGTACTTC. Its protein is CASSVGEGGGPETQYF.

The genes are TRBV20-1 and TRBJ2-2, with D unclear. The CDR3 totals 11 residues. Trimming removed 6 bases at V and 4 bases at J, with 6 bases between. Germline V lookup: CDR1 DFQATT, CDR2 SNEGSKA (reference sequence). The CDR3 region is CSAASTGELFF. The CDR3 coding sequence is TGCAGTGCCGCCAGCACCGGGGAGCTGTTTTTT.

V usage is TRBV6-5 and J usage is TRBJ2-5; TRBD1 agrees at 7 bases. V trimming: 6 bases; J trimming: 5 bases; junction bases outside the gene matches: 6. This CDR3 has 13 amino acids. Germline V lookup: CDR1 MNHEY, CDR2 SVGAGI. The CDR3 spells CASSPTGVETQYF. In DNA, the CDR3 is TGTGCCAGCAGCCCAACAGGGGTGGAGACCCAGTACTTC.

The chain couples TRBV5-4 to TRBJ2-1; 8 bases match TRBD2. V shed 4 bases and J 5 bases; nucleotides not matched to a gene: 8. This CDR3 has 15 amino acids. Germline loops: CDR1 SGHNT, CDR2 YYREEE (reference sequence). The CDR3 DNA reads as TGTGCCAGCAGCCAGGGGACTAGGTCCGACAATGAGCAGTTCTTC. Its protein product is CASSQGTRSDNEQFF.

The CDR3 sequence: CASSSPTGARGTEAFF. The CDR3 nucleotides are TGTGCCAGCAGCTCACCGACAGGGGCGCGAGGCACTGAAGCTTTCTTT. This chain joins TRBV7-2 and TRBJ1-1, with 8 bases that match TRBD1. Unmatched junction bases numbered 11, after V lost 4 bases and J lost 4 bases. The CDR3 contains 16 residues. Germline loops: CDR1 SGHTA, CDR2 FQGNSA.

The rearrangement joins TRBV18 to TRBJ2-7, with a possible D match to TRBD1 (5 bases). Germline loops: CDR1 KGHSH, CDR2 LQKENI. V was pared by 2 bases and J by 3 bases, with 17 bases between. The CDR3 runs to 16 residues. The CDR3 loop is CASSPKWAGSDYEQYF. In DNA, the CDR3 is TGTGCCAGCTCACCAAAGTGGGCAGGGTCAGACTACGAGCAGTACTTC.

The chain joins TRBV5-1 to TRBJ1-4; D not certain. The CDR3 is made up of 14 amino acids. V shed 4 bases and J shed 4 bases, with 11 bases lying between them. Germline loops: CDR1 SGHRS, CDR2 YFSETQ. The chain's CDR3 is CASSQAAGNEKLFF. The CDR3 DNA is TGCGCCAGCAGCCAGGCGGCGGGTAATGAAAAACTGTTTTTT.

The chain employs TRBV5-1 and TRBJ2-3; a possible D gene is TRBD2 (5 bases). CDR1 is SGHRS and CDR2 is YFSETQ in the germline V gene. The ends were cut back, 0 bases at V and 10 bases at J, with 24 bases in the middle. The CDR3 consists of 17 residues. In nucleotides, the CDR3 is TGCGCCAGCAGCTTGGGGTCCACAAACTTCTTGGGAGCTGCGCAGTATTTT. Its translation is CASSLGSTNFLGAAQYF.

The chain employs TRBV11-2 and TRBJ2-1, with 9 bases lining up with TRBD1. The CDR3 spans 16 residues. Losses at the gene ends were 5 bases for V and 6 bases for J; bases not matched to a gene: 11. Germline-derived CDR1 and CDR2 are SGHAT and FQNNGV. DNA of the CDR3: TGTGCCAGCAGCACCCGGACAGGGGAGCACCTCAATGAGCAGTTCTTC. Translation: CASSTRTGEHLNEQFF. Looking up the rest from reference TRBV11-2 and TRBJ2-1 gives the full variable domain: EAGVAQSPRYKIIEKRQSVAFWCNPISGHATLYWYQQILGQGPKLLIQFQNNGVVDDSQLPKDRFSAERLKGVDSTLKIQPAKLEDSAVYLCASSTRTGEHLNEQFFGPGTRLTVL.

This clone was counted once. For the CDR3, the DNA is TGTGCCAGCAGTCCGGGGGGACAGGGGGCCCCCTACACCTTC. Translating gives CASSPGGQGAPYTF. The chain uses TRBV27 and TRBJ1-2, with TRBD1 matching 12 bases. Germline V gene sequence: CDR1 MNHEY, CDR2 SMNVEV (reference sequence). The CDR3 consists of 14 residues. After removal of 5 bases from V and 10 bases from J, the junction contained 8 bases not matched to a gene.

The rearrangement links TRBV6-1 to TRBJ1-1; no definite D call. V lost 9 bases to trimming and J lost 3 bases, with 8 bases between them. Looked up from germline, CDR1 is MNHNS and CDR2 is SASEGT. The CDR3 spans 11 residues. The CDR3 DNA follows: TGTGCCAGTGTTATTGACACTGAAGCTTTCTTT. It yields the protein CASVIDTEAFF.

The chain joins TRBV28 to TRBJ1-2, with 12 bases aligning to TRBD1. From germline, CDR1 is MDHEN and CDR2 SYDVKM. Trimming removed 3 bases from V and 8 bases from J; junction bases left unmatched: 7. The CDR3 is 15 amino acids. CDR3 sequence reads: CASSFSGQGAWGYTF. DNA for the CDR3: TGTGCCAGCAGTTTCTCGGGACAGGGGGCGTGGGGCTACACCTTC.

This chain joins TRBV6-4 and TRBJ1-6; 7 bases are shared with TRBD1. V lost 4 bases, J lost 8 bases, and 5 bases stayed unmatched. Germline V lookup: CDR1 MRHNA, CDR2 SNTAGT. This CDR3 has 14 amino acids. This CDR3 reads CASSGGDRDSPLHF. The CDR3 DNA reads as TGTGCCAGCAGTGGGGGGGACAGAGATTCACCCCTCCACTTT.

The table lists this clone with a few counts. The chain uses TRBV15 and TRBJ1-4, with a tentative D call TRBD1 (6 bases). V gave up 6 bases and J gave up 8 bases, with 19 bases separating them. This CDR3 contains 15 residues. Per the germline V gene, CDR1 is LNHNV and CDR2 is YYDKDF (reference sequence). The CDR3 region is CATRQGIGLREKLFF. The CDR3, as DNA: TGTGCCACCAGACAGGGTATAGGGTTGCGAGAAAAACTGTTTTTT.

The rearrangement uses TRBV29-1 and TRBJ2-2, with D maybe TRBD2 (5 bases). This CDR3 is built from 14 residues. Trimming pared 6 bases from V and 6 bases from J, leaving 17 bases between. CDR1 is SQVTM, CDR2 ANQGSEA, per germline. The CDR3 DNA reads TGCAGCGTCGACGCCGAGGGTCAATCCGGGGAGCTGTTTTTT. It encodes CSVDAEGQSGELFF.

A single count supports this clone. The chain combines TRBV30 with TRBJ2-5, with no clear D. The tail of the sequence fits TRBJ2-7 better, so the J call may be wrong. This CDR3 is built from 13 residues. The V gene's germline CDR1 is GTSNPN and CDR2 SVGIG (reference sequence). CDR3 amino acids: CAWSVPLPYEQYF. The CDR3 DNA reads as TGTGCCTGGAGTGTGCCTCTACCCTACGAGCAGTACTTC.